This T cell receptor (beta chain) was sequenced during a study of neurological immune-mediated disorders. Study overall: Multiple sclerosis patients numbering around 35 comprised around 31 relapsing-remitting and 3 secondary progressive patients. General observations from the study: Levels of TCR clonal expansion peaked in HTLV-1-associated myelopathy and reached their lowest in multiple sclerosis, under those of healthy controls. The study found no CDR3 amino acid sequences shared by expanded clones across subjects, suggesting private repertoires in all groups.

The cDNA was generated through 5'RACE incorporating 10-nucleotide random UMIs. TCRdb ran MiXCR on the 5' RACE reads and lists one entry per CDR3 protein. The sample has 50,000 to 80,000 distinct CDR3 sequences; about 3.4% are singletons. Trimming removed 1 base from V and 2 bases from J, with 11 bases in between. The CDR3 runs 15 residues. Germline CDR1 SGHTA, CDR2 FQGNSA. This clonotype was picked up many times. Its cognate antigen is unknown. This TCR derives from a man aged 35-49 years with multiple sclerosis. This chain links TRBV7-2 with TRBJ2-5, with D unclear. Sample: PBMCs. CDR3 nucleotide sequence: TGTGCCAGCAGCTTAGTTGCGGCGCCGCAAGAGACCCAGTACTTC. Protein product: CASSLVAAPQETQYF.